A selection of T cell receptor beta chains follows, all from one sample in a study of blood T cell repertoires in COVID-19. Clones were sequenced by immunoSEQ multiplex PCR, and TCRdb holds only the in-frame ones, with some missing. This table holds some 180,000 clones, around 85% found once. Sequencing input: peripheral blood. The receptors originated from a woman aged 60-75 years with acute or convalescent COVID-19. Each CDR3 is given without its conserved first and last residue.

J gene: TRBJ1-4
V gene: TRBV30
CDR3 protein: AWSVSGEKLF

J gene: TRBJ1-2
V gene: TRBV28
CDR3 protein: ASTKSRGGLYGYT

J gene: TRBJ2-7
V gene: TRBV15
CDR3 protein: ATSREAFYEQY

J gene: TRBJ2-3
V gene: TRBV7-3
CDR3 protein: ASSTGLAGGGTTDTQY

J gene: TRBJ1-5
V gene: TRBV15
CDR3 protein: ATSRGTGGNQPQH

J gene: TRBJ1-1
V gene: TRBV28
CDR3 protein: ASSTGTGGSEAF

J gene: TRBJ1-1
V gene: TRBV11-2
CDR3 protein: ASSLDHGRDTEAF

J gene: TRBJ1-1
V gene: TRBV19
CDR3 protein: ASSSRETPSEAF

J gene: TRBJ2-1
V gene: TRBV29-1
CDR3 protein: SVRGTTSPNEQF

J gene: TRBJ2-1
V gene: TRBV18
CDR3 protein: ASSPTRTSGRSNEQF

J gene: TRBJ2-1
V gene: TRBV7-8
CDR3 protein: ASSSLGVGGYNEQF

J gene: TRBJ2-1
V gene: TRBV7-9
CDR3 protein: ASSLSGSNNEQF

J gene: TRBJ2-1
V gene: TRBV11-3
CDR3 protein: ASRTGRALDEQF

J gene: TRBJ1-1
V gene: TRBV6-6
CDR3 protein: ASSLTASVPGTEAF

J gene: TRBJ1-6
V gene: TRBV27
CDR3 protein: ASSPYGGPRNSPLH

J gene: TRBJ2-1
V gene: TRBV19
CDR3 protein: ASSLPLEMHNEQF

J gene: TRBJ2-1
V gene: TRBV24-1
CDR3 protein: ATSPIGGFRVNEQF